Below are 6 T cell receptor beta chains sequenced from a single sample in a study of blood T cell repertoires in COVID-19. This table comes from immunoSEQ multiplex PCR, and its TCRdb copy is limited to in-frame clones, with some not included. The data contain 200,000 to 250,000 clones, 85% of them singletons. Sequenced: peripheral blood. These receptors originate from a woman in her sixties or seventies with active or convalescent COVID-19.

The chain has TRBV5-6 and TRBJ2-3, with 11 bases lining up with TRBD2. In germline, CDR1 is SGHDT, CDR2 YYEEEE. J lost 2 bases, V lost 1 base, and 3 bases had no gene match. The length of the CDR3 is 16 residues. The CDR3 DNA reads TGTGCCAGCAGCTTGCGACTAGCGGGGACCACAGATACGCAGTATTTT. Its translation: CASSLRLAGTTDTQYF.

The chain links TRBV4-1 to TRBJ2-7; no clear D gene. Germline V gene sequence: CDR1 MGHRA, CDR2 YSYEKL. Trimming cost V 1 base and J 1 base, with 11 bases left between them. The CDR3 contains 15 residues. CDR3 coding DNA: TGCGCCAGCAGCCAAGCTACAGCCGGATCCTACGAGCAGTACTTC. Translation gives CASSQATAGSYEQYF.

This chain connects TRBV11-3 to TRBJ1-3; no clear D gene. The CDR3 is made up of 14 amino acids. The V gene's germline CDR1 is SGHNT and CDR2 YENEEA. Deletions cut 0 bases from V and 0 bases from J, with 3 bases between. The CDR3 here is CASSLDSSGNTIYF. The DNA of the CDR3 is TGTGCCAGCAGCTTAGACAGCTCTGGAAACACCATATATTTT.

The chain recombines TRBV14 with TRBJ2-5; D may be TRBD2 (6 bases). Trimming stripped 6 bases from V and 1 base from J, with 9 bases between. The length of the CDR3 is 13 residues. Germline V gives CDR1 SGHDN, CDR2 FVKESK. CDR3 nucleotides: TGTGCCAGCAGTCGGGACTTCCAAGAGACCCAGTACTTC. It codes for CASSRDFQETQYF.

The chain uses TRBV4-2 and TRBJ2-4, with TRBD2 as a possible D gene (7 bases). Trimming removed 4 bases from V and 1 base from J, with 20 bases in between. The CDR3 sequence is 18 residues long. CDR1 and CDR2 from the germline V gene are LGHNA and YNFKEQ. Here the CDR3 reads CASSPGGPSGGAKNIQYF. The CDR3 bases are TGTGCCAGCAGCCCCGGGGGGCCTAGCGGAGGCGCCAAAAACATTCAGTACTTC.

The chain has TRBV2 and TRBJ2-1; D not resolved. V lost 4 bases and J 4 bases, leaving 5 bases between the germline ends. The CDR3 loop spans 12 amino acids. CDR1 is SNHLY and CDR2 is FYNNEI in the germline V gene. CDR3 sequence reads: CASSVRYNEQFF. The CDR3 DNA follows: TGTGCCAGCAGTGTCAGATACAATGAGCAGTTCTTC.